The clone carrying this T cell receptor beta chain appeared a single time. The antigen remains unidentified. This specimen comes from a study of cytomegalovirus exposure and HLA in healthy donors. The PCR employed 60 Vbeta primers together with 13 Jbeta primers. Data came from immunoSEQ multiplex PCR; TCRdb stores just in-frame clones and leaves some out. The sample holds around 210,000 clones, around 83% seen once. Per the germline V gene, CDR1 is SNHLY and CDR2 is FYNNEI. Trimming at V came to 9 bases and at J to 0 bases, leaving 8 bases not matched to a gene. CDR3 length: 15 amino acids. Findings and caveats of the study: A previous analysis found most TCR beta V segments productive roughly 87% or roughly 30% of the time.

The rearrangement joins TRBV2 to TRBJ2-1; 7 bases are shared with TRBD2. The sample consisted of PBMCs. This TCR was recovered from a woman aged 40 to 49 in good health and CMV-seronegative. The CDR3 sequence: CASRGLAVSYNEQFF. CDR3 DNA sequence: TGTGCCAGTCGAGGCCTAGCGGTCTCCTACAATGAGCAGTTCTTC.